This T cell receptor (beta chain) comes out of a study of T-cell reconstitution after alpha-beta-depleted transplantation in children. CDR3 length: 13 residues. Looked up from germline, CDR1 is DFQATT and CDR2 is SNEGSKA (reference sequence). Trimming stripped 4 bases from V and 0 bases from J, with 10 bases between. The sample holds a few counts of this clonotype. For TCRbeta, the library was prepared with unique molecular identifiers. TCRdb passed the PCR reads through MiXCR, listing each CDR3 protein once. The repertoire includes 250,000 to 300,000 distinct CDR3 sequences, around 9.6% of them detected once, and roughly 9.1% sits in the top ten.

The sample consisted of PBMCs from the stem cell graft donor, taken from the stem cell graft. The clonotype was recovered from a human donor who donated a stem cell graft to a child with SCID. The chain couples TRBV20-1 to TRBJ2-7; no clear D gene. The CDR3 DNA follows: TGCAGTGCTAATAGGCTAAGCTCCTACGAGCAGTACTTC. It yields the protein CSANRLSSYEQYF.